This T cell receptor (beta chain) was obtained from a study of CD8 T cells in ankylosing spondylitis. CDR3 length equals 16 residues. V was cut by 6 bases and J by 6 bases, with 20 bases left in between. The V gene's germline CDR1 is SNHLY and CDR2 FYNNEI. Study results and caveats: Prior literature has documented some motif variants in synovial fluid and blood from reactive arthritis. In ankylosing spondylitis patients, matched synovial fluid reportedly showed significant enrichment of disease-linked clones. Within ankylosing spondylitis blood, a TCR beta motif made up of under 10 highly homologous variants appeared to be characteristic.

It was by quantitative 5'-RACE with molecular barcodes that TCR beta libraries were made. TCRdb analysed the 5' RACE reads with MiXCR anew, one entry per CDR3 protein. This sample has a few hundred thousand distinct CDR3 sequences, with about 22% found just once. This clonotype was found a few times. The antigen is undetermined. The sequence derives from a male donor with ankylosing spondylitis. The V and J genes are TRBV2 and TRBJ2-2; weak D call: TRBD1 (6 bases). Sequenced input: blood, either unsorted or a sorted T cell fraction (not recorded which). The chain's CDR3 is CASRRDGAGVAGELFF. The CDR3 coding sequence is TGTGCCAGCAGACGCGACGGGGCAGGGGTGGCCGGGGAGCTGTTTTTT.